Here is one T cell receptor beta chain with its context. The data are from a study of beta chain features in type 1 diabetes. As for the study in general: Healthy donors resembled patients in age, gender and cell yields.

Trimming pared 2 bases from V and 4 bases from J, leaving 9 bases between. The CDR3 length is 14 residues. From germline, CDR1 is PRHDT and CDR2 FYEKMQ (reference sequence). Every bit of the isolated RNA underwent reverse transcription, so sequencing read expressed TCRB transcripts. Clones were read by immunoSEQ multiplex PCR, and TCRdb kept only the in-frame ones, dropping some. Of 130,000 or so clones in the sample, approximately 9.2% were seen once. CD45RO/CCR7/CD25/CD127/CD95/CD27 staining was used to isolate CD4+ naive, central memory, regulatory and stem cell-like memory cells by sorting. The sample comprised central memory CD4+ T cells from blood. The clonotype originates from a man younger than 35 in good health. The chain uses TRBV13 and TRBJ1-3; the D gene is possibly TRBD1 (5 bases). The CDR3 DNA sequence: TGTGCCAGCAGCTTAACGGCAGGGGGAAACACCATATATTTT. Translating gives CASSLTAGGNTIYF.